This T cell receptor (beta chain) was identified during a study of blood T cell repertoires in COVID-19. Study in general: Collection of acute and convalescent COVID-19 samples took place in the United States, Italy and Spain.

In the original workflow: Reference gene primer amplification in the assay estimated nucleated cell counts. The table came from immunoSEQ multiplex PCR; TCRdb's copy has only in-frame clones and leaves some out. V and J calls and clone size are those listed in that table; D and trimming were worked out from the DNA. In the table there are 350,000 to 450,000 clones, around 83% of which are singletons. J lost 7 bases, V lost 8 bases, and 8 bases had no gene match. There are 14 residues in the CDR3. Germline loops: CDR1 SNHLY, CDR2 FYNNEI. Cohort assignment relied on participant-reported clinical history. What the recovered Cohort 3 donors had was two negative PCRs, clearance, or symptom resolution.

The sequencing input was PBMCs or T cells enriched from blood (not recorded which). V usage is TRBV2 and J usage is TRBJ1-5; 10 nucleotides agree with TRBD1. The origin of this receptor is a woman aged 45 to 65 who had recovered from COVID-19. The CDR3 loop is CASSDRGLGQPQHF. The CDR3 coding sequence is TGTGCCAGCTCCGACAGGGGGCTAGGACAGCCCCAGCATTTT.